This is a list of T cell receptor beta chains from one sample in a study of cytomegalovirus exposure and HLA in healthy donors. Using immunoSEQ multiplex PCR, the repertoire was profiled, and TCRdb retains in-frame clones only, with some absent. The sample lists 90,000 to 150,000 clones; approximately 90% were seen once. The sequenced material came from PBMCs. These receptors were collected from a man younger than 35 in good health and CMV-seronegative. The CDR3 runs from the conserved cysteine through the conserved F or W. D genes are given only for firm matches. Only some rows state a clone size, as once, few, many or a class for expanded clones.

clone size	D gene	V gene	J gene	CDR3 DNA	CDR3 protein
NA	NA	TRBV28	TRBJ2-1	TGTGCCAGCAGTTTATTGGTCGGGTCCAGCTCCTACAATGAGCAGTTCTTC	CASSLLVGSSSYNEQFF
NA	NA	TRBV18	TRBJ1-1	TGTGCCAGCTCACCCCCCTCAAACCAGGGGATGAACACTGAAGCTTTCTTT	CASSPPSNQGMNTEAFF
NA	NA	TRBV27	TRBJ1-5	TGTGCCAGCAGTTTACGGGGGTATAGCAATCAGCCCCAGCATTTT	CASSLRGYSNQPQHF
NA	NA	TRBV13	TRBJ2-1	TGTGCCAGCAGCTTATACGGGGGGCGGCAGTTCTTC	CASSLYGGRQFF
NA	TRBD1	TRBV28	TRBJ1-1	TGTGCCAGCAGTTCCACAGGGGGGGACACTGAAGCTTTCTTT	CASSSTGGDTEAFF
NA	TRBD1	TRBV30	TRBJ2-7	TGTGCCTGGAGTCCGGGACAGACTAACTACGAGCAGTACTTC	CAWSPGQTNYEQYF
NA	NA	TRBV9	TRBJ2-3	TGTGCCAGCAGCGCGTTTAGAGGCACAGATACGCAGTATTTT	CASSAFRGTDTQYF
NA	NA	TRBV7-6	TRBJ2-2	TGTGCCAGCAGCTTGCAGGTGGCCACCGGGGAGCTGTTTTTT	CASSLQVATGELFF
NA	TRBD1	TRBV5-1	TRBJ2-2	TGCGCCAGCAGCTTGACCGGACAGGGAAGGAACACCGGGGAGCTGTTTTTT	CASSLTGQGRNTGELFF
NA	TRBD2	TRBV4-1	TRBJ2-1	TGCGCCAGCAGCCAACCGACTAGCGCGGAATACAATGAGCAGTTCTTC	CASSQPTSAEYNEQFF
NA	NA	TRBV6-5	TRBJ1-1	TGTGCCAGCAGAGCCGACATCACTGAAGCTTTCTTT	CASRADITEAFF
NA	NA	TRBV9	TRBJ2-1	TGTGCCAGCAGCGTAGCTCTCGGACGGGGGAATGAGCAGTTCTTC	CASSVALGRGNEQFF
few	TRBD1	TRBV13	TRBJ1-4	TGTGCCAGCAGCTTAGCCGGGACAGGGAGTAGTGAAAAACTGTTTTTT	CASSLAGTGSSEKLFF
NA	NA	TRBV19	TRBJ1-5	TGTGCCAGTAGGGATCGACTAGACAATCAGCCCCAGCATTTT	CASRDRLDNQPQHF
NA	NA	TRBV5-4	TRBJ1-3	TGTGCCAGCAGTTCGGAAGGGACGGGAGACACCATATATTTT	CASSSEGTGDTIYF
few	NA	TRBV30	TRBJ1-6	TGTGCCTGGAGGATGGTAGATAATTCACCCCTCCACTTT	CAWRMVDNSPLHF
NA	NA	TRBV6-5	TRBJ1-5	TGTGCCAGCACCGTCAGGTCTCAGCCCCAGCATTTT	CASTVRSQPQHF
NA	TRBD2	TRBV6-1	TRBJ2-1	TGTGCCAGCAGTGATGGCGGGAGCTCCTACAATGAGCAGTTCTTC	CASSDGGSSYNEQFF
few	TRBD1	TRBV7-9	TRBJ1-6	TGTGCCAGCAGCCTGGGGACAGTTATTCCGAGCTCCTATAATTCACCCCTCCACTTT	CASSLGTVIPSSYNSPLHF
NA	NA	TRBV7-9	TRBJ2-3	TGTGCCAGCAGCCCTCAGTATTTT	CASSPQYF
NA	NA	TRBV28	TRBJ1-5	TGTGCCAGCAGTTTCAGCACAGGTAGCAATCAGCCCCAGCATTTT	CASSFSTGSNQPQHF
few	NA	TRBV4-2	TRBJ2-7	TGTGCCAGCAGCCAATCCCCACCCTCACAGGGTTCCCACTACGAGCAGTACTTC	CASSQSPPSQGSHYEQYF
NA	NA	TRBV27	TRBJ2-1	TGTGCCAGCAGTCTTAGTTGGAGCAGCTCCTACAATGAGCAGTTCTTC	CASSLSWSSSYNEQFF
NA	TRBD1	TRBV27	TRBJ1-5	TGTGCCAGCAGCTGGGGACAGGACGCGGGGCAGCCCCAGCATTTT	CASSWGQDAGQPQHF
NA	NA	TRBV14	TRBJ2-2	TGTGCCAGCAGAAAAGCGGTTACCGGGGAGCTGTTTTTT	CASRKAVTGELFF
NA	TRBD1	TRBV5-4	TRBJ2-7	TGTGCCAGCAGCAACGACAGGGGCCGCGAGCAGTACTTC	CASSNDRGREQYF
NA	NA	TRBV15	TRBJ2-7	TGTGCCACCAGCAGAGACCGTAGACAGGCCTACGAGCAGTACTTC	CATSRDRRQAYEQYF
NA	TRBD1	TRBV11-2	TRBJ2-7	TGTGCCAGCAGCGGACAGGGGAAACCCTACGAGCAGTACTTC	CASSGQGKPYEQYF
NA	NA	TRBV28	TRBJ2-7	TGTGCCAGCAGTGGGACAACCTCCTACGAGCAGTACTTC	CASSGTTSYEQYF
once	NA	TRBV6-1	TRBJ2-7	TGTGCCAGCAGTTTCGCCCAGGGTCGGGAGCAGTACTTC	CASSFAQGREQYF
once	NA	TRBV5-6	TRBJ1-1	TGTGCCAGCAGGATAGGGGGACGGAACACTGAAGCTTTCTTT	CASRIGGRNTEAFF
NA	NA	TRBV7-2	TRBJ1-2	TGTGCCAGCAGCTTAGGGGTAGGCCGAGACTCTCTTTATGGCTACACCTTC	CASSLGVGRDSLYGYTF
NA	NA	TRBV6-1	TRBJ1-6	TGTGCCAGCAGTGAACTGGGCACGGATAATTCACCCCTCCACTTT	CASSELGTDNSPLHF
NA	TRBD2	TRBV4-3	TRBJ2-1	TGCGCCAGCAGCCAAGAATTGGTAGCGGGGGGCCTGGCTGAGCAGTTCTTC	CASSQELVAGGLAEQFF
NA	NA	TRBV7-8	TRBJ1-5	TGTGCCAGCACCCCAGCGGTCCCCGGTTTTAGCAATCAGCCCCAGCATTTT	CASTPAVPGFSNQPQHF
NA	NA	TRBV6-5	TRBJ1-1	TGTGCCAGCAGTTCATGGGGGGACCGCGGCACTGAAGCTTTCTTT	CASSSWGDRGTEAFF
NA	NA	TRBV11-3	TRBJ2-2	TGTGCCAGCAGCTTAGTAGGGGCGCCCGGGGAGCTGTTTTTT	CASSLVGAPGELFF
few	TRBD1	TRBV2	TRBJ1-6	TGTGCCAGCACCGGGACAGCCTTTAGAAATTCACCCCTCCACTTT	CASTGTAFRNSPLHF
NA	NA	TRBV5-1	TRBJ2-5	TGCGCCAGCAGCTTGGATGGGACACTGAAAGAGACCCAGTACTTC	CASSLDGTLKETQYF
NA	NA	TRBV19	TRBJ1-2	TGTGCCAGTAGTGAACAGGTTAACTATGGCTACACCTTC	CASSEQVNYGYTF
NA	NA	TRBV9	TRBJ1-2	TGTGCCAGCAGCGTAGGTCTCACGCGGGGGGTAACCTATGGCTACACCTTC	CASSVGLTRGVTYGYTF
NA	TRBD1	TRBV28	TRBJ1-5	TGTGCCAGCAGGAACGACAGGGTGGGGGGTCAGCCCCAGCATTTT	CASRNDRVGGQPQHF
NA	NA	TRBV7-7	TRBJ2-2	TGTGCCAGCAGCTTAGTTGCGGAGACCGGGGAGCTGTTTTTT	CASSLVAETGELFF
NA	NA	TRBV29-1	TRBJ1-1	TGCAGCGTTCTTTCCGGTGTATTGAACACTGAAGCTTTCTTT	CSVLSGVLNTEAFF
NA	NA	TRBV27	TRBJ2-1	TGTGCCAGCAGTTTACGAGGGTCCTACAATGAGCAGTTCTTC	CASSLRGSYNEQFF
once	TRBD2	TRBV5-1	TRBJ2-1	TGCGCCAGCAGTCGGCTAGCGGAATACAATGAGCAGTTCTTC	CASSRLAEYNEQFF